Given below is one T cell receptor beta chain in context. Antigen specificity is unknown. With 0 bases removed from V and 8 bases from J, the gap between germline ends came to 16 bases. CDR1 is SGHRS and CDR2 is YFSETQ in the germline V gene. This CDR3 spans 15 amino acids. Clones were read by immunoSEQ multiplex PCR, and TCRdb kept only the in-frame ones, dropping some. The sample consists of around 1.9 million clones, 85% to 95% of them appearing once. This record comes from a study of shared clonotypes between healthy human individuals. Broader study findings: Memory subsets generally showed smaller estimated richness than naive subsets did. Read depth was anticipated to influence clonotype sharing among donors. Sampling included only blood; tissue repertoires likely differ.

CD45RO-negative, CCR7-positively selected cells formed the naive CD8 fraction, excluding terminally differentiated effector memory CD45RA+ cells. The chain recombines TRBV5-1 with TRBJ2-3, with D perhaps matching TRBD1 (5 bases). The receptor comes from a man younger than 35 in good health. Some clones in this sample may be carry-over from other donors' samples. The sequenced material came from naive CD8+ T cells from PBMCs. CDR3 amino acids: CASSLGTRVRSTQYF. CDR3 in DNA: TGCGCCAGCAGCTTGGGGACAAGGGTCCGGAGTACGCAGTATTTT.